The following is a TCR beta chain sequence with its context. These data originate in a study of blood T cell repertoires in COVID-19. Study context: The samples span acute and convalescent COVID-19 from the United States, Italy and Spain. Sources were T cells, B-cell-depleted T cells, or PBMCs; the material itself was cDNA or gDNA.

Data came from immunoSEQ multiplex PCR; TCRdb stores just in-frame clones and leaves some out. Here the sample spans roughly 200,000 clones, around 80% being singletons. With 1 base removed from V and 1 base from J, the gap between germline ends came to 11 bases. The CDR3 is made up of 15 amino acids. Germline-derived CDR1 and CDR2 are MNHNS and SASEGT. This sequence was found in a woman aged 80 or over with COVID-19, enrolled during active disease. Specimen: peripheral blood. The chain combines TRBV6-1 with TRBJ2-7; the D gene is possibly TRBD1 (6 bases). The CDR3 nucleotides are TGTGCCAGCAGTGAAGACACAGGGTTTTCCTACGAGCAGTACTTC. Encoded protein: CASSEDTGFSYEQYF.